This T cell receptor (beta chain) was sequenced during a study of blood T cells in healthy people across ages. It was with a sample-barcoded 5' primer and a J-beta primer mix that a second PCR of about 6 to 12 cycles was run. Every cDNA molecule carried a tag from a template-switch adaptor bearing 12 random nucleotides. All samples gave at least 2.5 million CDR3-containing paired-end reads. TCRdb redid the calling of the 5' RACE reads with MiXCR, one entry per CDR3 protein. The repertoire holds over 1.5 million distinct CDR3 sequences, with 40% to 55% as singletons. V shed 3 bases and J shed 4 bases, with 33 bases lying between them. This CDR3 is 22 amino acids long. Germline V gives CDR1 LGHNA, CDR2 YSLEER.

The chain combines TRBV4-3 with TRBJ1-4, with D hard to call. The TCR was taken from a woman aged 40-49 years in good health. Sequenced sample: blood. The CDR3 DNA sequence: TGCGCCAGCAGCCAGGCTTGGGTTGACGGTGGAACCCCACGGTTGGGTAATGAAAAACTGTTTTTT. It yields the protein CASSQAWVDGGTPRLGNEKLFF.